This T cell receptor beta chain appears in the sequencing data of a study of blood T cell repertoires in COVID-19. As for the study in general: Samples of COVID-19 (acute and convalescent) were obtained from the United States, Italy and Spain. PBMCs, B-cell-depleted T cells, or T cells provided the cDNA or gDNA that made up the material.

This CDR3 region has 13 residues. The V end was cut by 1 base, the J end by 4 bases, with 5 bases between. The germline V gene has CDR1 SGHVS and CDR2 FQNEAQ. In the authors' workflow: It was from reference gene primer amplification that nucleated cell counts were estimated. Using immunoSEQ multiplex PCR, the repertoire was profiled, and TCRdb retains in-frame clones only, with some absent. D and trimming were read from the DNA, whereas the V and J calls and clone size are those reported in that table. The table includes 130,000 to 150,000 clones, about nine tenths detected once. The clonotype comes from a man aged 45-65 years with active or convalescent COVID-19. The specimen sequenced was peripheral blood. The V and J genes are TRBV7-8 and TRBJ1-5; D is perhaps TRBD1 (5 bases). CDR3 DNA sequence: TGTGCCAGCAGCTTAGGACAGAATCAGCCCCAGCATTTT. This translates into CASSLGQNQPQHF.